This TCR beta chain is drawn from a study of beta chain features in type 1 diabetes. Turning to the study itself: The patients were much like the healthy donors in age, gender and cell yields.

The J segment lost 4 bases and the V segment lost 0 bases, leaving 1 base of the junction unmatched. Germline CDR1 and CDR2: SGHNT and YYREEE (reference sequence). CDR3 length: 15 residues. Every isolated RNA sample was fully reverse transcribed, so sequencing captured expressed TCRB transcripts. TCRdb's copy holds only in-frame clones and misses some; the assay was immunoSEQ multiplex PCR. The data show 300,000 to 400,000 clones, around 10% seen once. Study-level points and caveats: The study found moderately but significantly shorter TCRB CDR3s in all four CD4+ subsets of Type 1 diabetes patients.

Note on this clone: What it binds is not known.

This TCR derives from a man between 25 and 39 years old with type 1 diabetes. Sequencing used central memory CD4+ T cells from blood. The genes are TRBV5-4 and TRBJ2-2; TRBD1 matches at 9 bases. The CDR3 DNA reads TGTGCCAGCAGCTTGGCGGGACAGGGCACCGGGGAGCTGTTTTTT. The encoded protein is CASSLAGQGTGELFF.